This T cell receptor (beta chain) was documented in a study of CXCR3-negative and CXCR3-positive naive CD8 T cells. Broader study findings: Diversity proved comparably high across both naive subsets and much lower in memory CD8+ cells. The study found that naive CXCR3-negative and CXCR3-positive cells shared TRBV-TRBJ usage, while memory cells differed. TRB CDR3s were more hydrophobic in CXCR3-positive than in CXCR3-negative naive cells. After cryopreservation, expression of CXCR3 was partially reduced, and most assays were run with fresh PBMCs.

Within the CD8+ T cell compartment, naive cells were CD45RO-CCR7+CD27+CD95-. Concerning this clonotype itself: Antigen specificity is unknown.

The libraries of TRB cDNA were constructed through 5' RACE using UMI labels. TCRdb re-called the 5' RACE reads and gives one entry per CDR3 protein, without DNA. This listing includes 150,000 or so distinct CDR3 sequences. The CDR3 is made up of 13 amino acids. The V gene's germline CDR1 is MGHDK and CDR2 SYGVNS. The chain joins TRBV25-1 to TRBJ2-7. Sequencing was done on a sample of naive CXCR3+ CD8+ T cells from blood. Described subset: CD45RO-CCR7+CD27+CD95- naive CD8+ T cells expressing CXCR3 (TNR3+). This receptor was taken from a human donor in good health. Some clones in this sample may be carry-over from other donors' samples. CDR3: CASSVPNSYEQYF.